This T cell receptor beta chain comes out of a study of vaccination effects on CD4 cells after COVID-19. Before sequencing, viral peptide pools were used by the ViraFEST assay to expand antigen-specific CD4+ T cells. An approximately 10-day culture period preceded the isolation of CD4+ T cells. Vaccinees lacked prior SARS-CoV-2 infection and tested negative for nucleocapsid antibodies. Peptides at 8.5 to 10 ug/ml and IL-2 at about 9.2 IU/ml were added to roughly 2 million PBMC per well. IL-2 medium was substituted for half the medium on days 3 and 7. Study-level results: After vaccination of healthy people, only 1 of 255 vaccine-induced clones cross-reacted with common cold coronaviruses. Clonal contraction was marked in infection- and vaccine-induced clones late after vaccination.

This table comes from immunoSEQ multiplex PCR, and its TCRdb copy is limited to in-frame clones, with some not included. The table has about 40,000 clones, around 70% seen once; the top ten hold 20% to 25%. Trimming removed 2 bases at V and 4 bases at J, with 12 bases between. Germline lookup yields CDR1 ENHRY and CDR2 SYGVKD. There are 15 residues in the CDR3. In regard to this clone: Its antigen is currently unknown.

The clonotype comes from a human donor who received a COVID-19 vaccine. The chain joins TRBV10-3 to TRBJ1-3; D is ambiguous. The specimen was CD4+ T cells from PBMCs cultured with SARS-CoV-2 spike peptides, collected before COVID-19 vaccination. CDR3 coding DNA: TGTGCCATCAGTGAGAGCGGCCGGACGGGAAACACCATATATTTT. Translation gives CAISESGRTGNTIYF.